This T cell receptor beta chain derives from a study of graft-versus-host responses after intestinal transplantation. Findings of the study overall: With peak circulating GvH clone levels came an association with early post-transplant HvG declines.

Using immunoSEQ multiplex PCR, the repertoire was profiled, and TCRdb retains in-frame clones only, with some absent. This sample has tens of thousands of clones, with under 95% found just once. This CDR3 has 13 residues. Trimming removed 5 bases at V and 2 bases at J, with 9 bases between. Per the germline V gene, CDR1 is GTSNPN and CDR2 is SVGIG (reference sequence). About this clone itself: Antigen unknown.

The chain couples TRBV30 to TRBJ1-4, with D tentatively TRBD1 (5 bases). The sequence came from a human patient who received an intestinal transplant, so some T cells may come from the graft donor. This material consisted of PBMCs, taken almost 120 days after intestinal transplantation. The CDR3 sequence: CAWDDSTNEKLFF. Written as DNA, the CDR3 is TGTGCCTGGGATGACAGTACTAATGAAAAACTGTTTTTT.